This TCR beta chain was recovered during a study of low-dose radiotherapy and immunotherapy resistance in tumors. The overall study: Dosing for Cohort 2 consisted of 1 Gy per fraction every two weeks, reaching a total of 13 Gy over 26 weeks. The drug cyclophosphamide was given into a vein at 200 mg/m2 every two weeks, one day before radiation and immunotherapy. From cycle 1 day 1, patients took oral aspirin 300 mg every day for four cycles.

Gene-specific TRAV and TRBV primers were used for first-strand cDNA, covering alpha and beta chains. The TCRs were subjected to amplification over around 18 PCR cycles employing a constant-region primer in conjunction with a V-primer adapter. A single record per CDR3 protein comes from TCRdb applying MiXCR to the reads. This sample has about 84,000 distinct CDR3 sequences, with 15% to 20% found just once. CDR1 KGHSH and CDR2 LQKENI come from the germline V gene. V shed 2 bases, J shed 1 base, and the junction held 7 bases outside the gene matches. CDR3 length: 16 residues. The time point: after trial treatment. As for treatment: LDRT plus nivolumab, ipilimumab, low-dose cyclophosphamide and aspirin (RACIN trial). Donors were dosed with nivolumab and ipilimumab; they also received aspirin, low-dose cyclophosphamide and low-dose radiotherapy. This clonotype has ten or more counts.

Sample: PBMCs, taken after low-dose radiotherapy plus immunotherapy. The gene calls are TRBV18 and TRBJ1-2; 7 bases are a match to TRBD1. The receptor's source is a male donor with prostate cancer. CDR3 protein: CASSPIPGQSNYGYTF. The CDR3 nucleotides read TGTGCCAGCTCACCAATACCGGGACAGAGTAACTATGGCTACACCTTC.